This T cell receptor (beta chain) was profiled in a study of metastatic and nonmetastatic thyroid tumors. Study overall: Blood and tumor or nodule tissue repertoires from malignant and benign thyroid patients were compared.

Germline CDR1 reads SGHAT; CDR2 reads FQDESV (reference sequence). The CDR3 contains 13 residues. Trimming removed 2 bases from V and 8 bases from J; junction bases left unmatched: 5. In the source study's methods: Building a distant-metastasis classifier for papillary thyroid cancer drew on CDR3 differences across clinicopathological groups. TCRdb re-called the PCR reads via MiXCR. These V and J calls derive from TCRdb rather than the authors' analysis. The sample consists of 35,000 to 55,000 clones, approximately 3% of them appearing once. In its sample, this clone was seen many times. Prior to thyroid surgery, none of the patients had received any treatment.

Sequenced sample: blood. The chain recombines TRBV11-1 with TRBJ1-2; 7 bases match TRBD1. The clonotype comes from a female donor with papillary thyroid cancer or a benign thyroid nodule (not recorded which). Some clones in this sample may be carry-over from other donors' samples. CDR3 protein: CASSLTRGRGYTF. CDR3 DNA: TGTGCCAGCAGCTTAACAAGGGGGCGCGGCTACACCTTC.